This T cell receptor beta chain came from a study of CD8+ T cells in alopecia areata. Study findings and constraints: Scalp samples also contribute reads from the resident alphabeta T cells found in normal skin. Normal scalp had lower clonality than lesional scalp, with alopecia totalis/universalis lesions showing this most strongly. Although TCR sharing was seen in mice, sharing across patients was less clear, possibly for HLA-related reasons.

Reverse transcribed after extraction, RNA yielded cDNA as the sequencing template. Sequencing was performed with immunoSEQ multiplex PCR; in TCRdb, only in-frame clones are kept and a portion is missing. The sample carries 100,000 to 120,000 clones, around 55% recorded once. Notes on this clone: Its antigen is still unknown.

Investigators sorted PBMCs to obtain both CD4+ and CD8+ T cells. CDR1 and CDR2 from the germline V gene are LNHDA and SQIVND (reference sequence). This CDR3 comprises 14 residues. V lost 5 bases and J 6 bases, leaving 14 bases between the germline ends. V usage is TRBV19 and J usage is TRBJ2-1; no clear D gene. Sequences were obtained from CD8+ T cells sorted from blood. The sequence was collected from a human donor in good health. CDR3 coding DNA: TGTGCCAGTAGTCTTTTCGGGTTAATCAATGAGCAGTTCTTC. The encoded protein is CASSLFGLINEQFF.